Listed below are T cell receptor beta chains from one sample, sequenced in a study of CD8 T cells in Susac syndrome. TCRdb used MiXCR to reprocess the immunoSEQ multiplex PCR reads, holding one entry per CDR3 protein. The sample records 150,000 or so distinct CDR3 sequences, 85% to 95% being singletons. Sequencing was done on a sample of CD4+ T cells from PBMCs. These receptors all stem from a human donor with Susac syndrome. Both conserved end residues are part of each CDR3. Fields, in order: D gene, V gene, J gene, CDR3 DNA, CDR3 protein. The D gene is left open where the match is weak.

.	TRBV20-1	TRBJ1-2	TGCAGTGCTAGAGTTGACATTGTGGATGGCTACACCTTC	CSARVDIVDGYTF
.	TRBV20-1	TRBJ2-7	TGCAGTCCCCCATCCGGCGTTCCCTACGAGCAGTACTTC	CSPPSGVPYEQYF
.	TRBV5-1	TRBJ2-7	TGCGCCAGCAGCCCGAGGTTGCGCTCCTACGAGCAGTACTTC	CASSPRLRSYEQYF
.	TRBV9	TRBJ2-6	TGTGCCAGCAGCTTGACAGTGTGGAGCTCTGGGGCCAACGTCCTGACTTTC	CASSLTVWSSGANVLTF
.	TRBV20-1	TRBJ1-2	TGCAGTGCTAGAGAAAGGGGGGGAAACTATGGCTACACCTTC	CSARERGGNYGYTF
.	TRBV20-1	TRBJ1-2	TGCAGTGCTCCGGGAGAGTGGGGCTATGGCTACACCTTC	CSAPGEWGYGYTF
TRBD2	TRBV7-2	TRBJ2-2	TGTGCCAGCAGCTTCCTTAGCGGGAGCGGGGAGCTGTTTTTT	CASSFLSGSGELFF
.	TRBV9	TRBJ2-3	TGTGCCAGCAGCGTAGTTAGCGGCTACACAGATACGCAGTATTTT	CASSVVSGYTDTQYF
.	TRBV29-1	TRBJ2-1	TGCAGCGTTGAAGATCGTAGTTACAATGAGCAGTTCTTC	CSVEDRSYNEQFF
TRBD1	TRBV5-1	TRBJ1-1	TGCGCCAGCAGCCAGGACCCGGGACAGGTGAACACTGAAGCTTTCTTT	CASSQDPGQVNTEAFF
.	TRBV25-1	TRBJ2-7	TGTGCCAGCAGGGAAAGGGACCCTTTCTTCGAGCAGTACTTC	CASRERDPFFEQYF
.	TRBV5-1	TRBJ2-5	TGCGCCAGCAGCATCGACGGAACTCTGGAGGAGACCCAGTACTTC	CASSIDGTLEETQYF